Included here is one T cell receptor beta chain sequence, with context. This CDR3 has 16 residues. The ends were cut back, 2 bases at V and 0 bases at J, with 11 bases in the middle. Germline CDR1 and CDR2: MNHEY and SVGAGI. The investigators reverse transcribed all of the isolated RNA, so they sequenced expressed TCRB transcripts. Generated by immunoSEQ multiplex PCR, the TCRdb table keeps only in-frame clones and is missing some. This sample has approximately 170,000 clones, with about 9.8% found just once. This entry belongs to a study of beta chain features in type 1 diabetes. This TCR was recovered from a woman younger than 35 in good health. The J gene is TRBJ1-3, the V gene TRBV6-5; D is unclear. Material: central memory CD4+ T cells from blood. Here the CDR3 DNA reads TGTGCCAGCAGTTACGTGGCAGGCGCCTCTGGAAACACCATATATTTT. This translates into CASSYVAGASGNTIYF.